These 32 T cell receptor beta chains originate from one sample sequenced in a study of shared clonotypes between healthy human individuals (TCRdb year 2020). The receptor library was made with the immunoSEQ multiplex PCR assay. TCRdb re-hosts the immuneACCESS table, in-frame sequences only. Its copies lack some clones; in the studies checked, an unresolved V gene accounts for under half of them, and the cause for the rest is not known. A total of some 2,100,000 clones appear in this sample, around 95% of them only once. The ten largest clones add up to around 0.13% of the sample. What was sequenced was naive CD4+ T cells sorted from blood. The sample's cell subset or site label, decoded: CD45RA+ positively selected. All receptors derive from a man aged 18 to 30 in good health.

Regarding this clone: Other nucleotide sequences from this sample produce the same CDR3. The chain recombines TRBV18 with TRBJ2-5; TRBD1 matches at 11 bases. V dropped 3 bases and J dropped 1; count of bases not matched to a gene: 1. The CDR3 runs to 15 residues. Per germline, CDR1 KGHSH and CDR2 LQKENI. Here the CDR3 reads CASSPGTGGQETQYF. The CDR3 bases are TGTGCCAGCTCACCGGGGACAGGGGGCCAAGAGACCCAGTACTTC.

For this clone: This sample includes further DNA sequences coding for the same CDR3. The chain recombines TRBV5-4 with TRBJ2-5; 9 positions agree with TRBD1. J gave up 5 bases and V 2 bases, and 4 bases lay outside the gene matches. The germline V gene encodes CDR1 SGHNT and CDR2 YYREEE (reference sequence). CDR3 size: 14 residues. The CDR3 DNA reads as TGTGCCAGCAGCTTAACAGGGGGCAGGGAGACCCAGTACTTC. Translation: CASSLTGGRETQYF.

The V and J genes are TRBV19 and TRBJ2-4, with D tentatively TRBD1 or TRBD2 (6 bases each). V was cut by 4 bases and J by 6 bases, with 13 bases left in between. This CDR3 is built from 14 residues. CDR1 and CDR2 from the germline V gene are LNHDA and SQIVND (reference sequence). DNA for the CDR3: TGTGCCAGTAGTAACATTAAGGGGGGAAACATTCAGTACTTC. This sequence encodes CASSNIKGGNIQYF.

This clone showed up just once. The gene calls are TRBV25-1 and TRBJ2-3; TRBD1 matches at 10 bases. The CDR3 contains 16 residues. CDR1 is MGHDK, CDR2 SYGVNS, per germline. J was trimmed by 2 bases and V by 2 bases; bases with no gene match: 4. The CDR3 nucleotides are TGTGCCAGCAGTGAAAGCGGGACAGGGGTCACAGATACGCAGTATTTT. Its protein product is CASSESGTGVTDTQYF.

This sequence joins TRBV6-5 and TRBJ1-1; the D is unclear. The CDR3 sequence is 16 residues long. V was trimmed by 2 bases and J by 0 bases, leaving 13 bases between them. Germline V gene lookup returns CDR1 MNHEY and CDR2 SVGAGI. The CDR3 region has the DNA TGTGCCAGCAGTTACGGCAGCGCCACTTTGAACACTGAAGCTTTCTTT. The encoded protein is CASSYGSATLNTEAFF.

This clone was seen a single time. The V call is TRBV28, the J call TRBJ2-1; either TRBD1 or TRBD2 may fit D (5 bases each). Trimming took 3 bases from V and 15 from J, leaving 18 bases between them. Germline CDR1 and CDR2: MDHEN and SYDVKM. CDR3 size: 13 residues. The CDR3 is CASSFYKAREWFF. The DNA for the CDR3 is TGTGCCAGCAGTTTCTATAAGGCCAGGGAGTGGTTCTTC.

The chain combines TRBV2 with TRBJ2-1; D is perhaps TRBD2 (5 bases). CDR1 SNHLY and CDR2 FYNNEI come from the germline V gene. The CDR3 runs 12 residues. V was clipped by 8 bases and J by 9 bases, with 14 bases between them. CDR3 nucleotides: TGTGCCAGCGGGATAGCGAAGAGTGAGCAGTTCTTC. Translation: CASGIAKSEQFF.

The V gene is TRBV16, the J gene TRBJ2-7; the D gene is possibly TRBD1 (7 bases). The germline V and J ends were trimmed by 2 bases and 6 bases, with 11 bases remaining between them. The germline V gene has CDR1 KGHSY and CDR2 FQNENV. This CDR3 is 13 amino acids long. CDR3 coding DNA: TGTGCCAGCAGCCAACCAGGGGGGTCCGAGCAGTACTTC. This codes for CASSQPGGSEQYF.

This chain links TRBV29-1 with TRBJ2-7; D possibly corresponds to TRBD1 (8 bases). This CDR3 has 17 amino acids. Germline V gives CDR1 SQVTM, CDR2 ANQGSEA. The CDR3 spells CSHRGGGGLAATYEQYF. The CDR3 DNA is TGCAGTCACAGGGGGGGAGGGGGTTTAGCGGCAACCTACGAGCAGTACTTC.

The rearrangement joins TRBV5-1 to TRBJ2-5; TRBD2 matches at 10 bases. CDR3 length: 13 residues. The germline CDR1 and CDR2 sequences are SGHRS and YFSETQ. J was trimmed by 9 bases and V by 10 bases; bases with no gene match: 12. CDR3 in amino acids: CAGRTSGTGAQYF. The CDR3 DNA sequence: TGCGCCGGACGGACTAGCGGAACGGGGGCCCAGTACTTC.

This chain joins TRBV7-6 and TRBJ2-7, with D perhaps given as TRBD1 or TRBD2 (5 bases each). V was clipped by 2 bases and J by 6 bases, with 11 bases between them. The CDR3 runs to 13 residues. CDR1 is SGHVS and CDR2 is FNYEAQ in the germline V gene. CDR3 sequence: CASSLKQRGEQYF. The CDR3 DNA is TGTGCCAGCAGCTTAAAGCAGAGGGGCGAGCAGTACTTC.

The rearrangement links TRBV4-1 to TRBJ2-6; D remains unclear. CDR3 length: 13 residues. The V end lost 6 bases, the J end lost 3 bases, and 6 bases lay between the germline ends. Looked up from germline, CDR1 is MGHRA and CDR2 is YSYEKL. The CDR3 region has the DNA TGCGCCAGCAGGGCGCATGGGGCCAACGTCCTGACTTTC. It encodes CASRAHGANVLTF.

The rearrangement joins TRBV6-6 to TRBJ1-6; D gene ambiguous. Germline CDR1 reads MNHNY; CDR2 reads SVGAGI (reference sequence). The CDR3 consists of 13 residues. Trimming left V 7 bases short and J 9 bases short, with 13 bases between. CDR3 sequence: CASILGSGSPLHF. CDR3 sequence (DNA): TGTGCCAGCATTCTGGGTAGTGGTTCACCCCTCCACTTT.

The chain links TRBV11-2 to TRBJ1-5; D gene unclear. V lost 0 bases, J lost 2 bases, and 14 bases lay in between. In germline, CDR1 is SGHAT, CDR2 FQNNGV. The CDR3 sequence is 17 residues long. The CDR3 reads CASSLDSGPGGNQPQHF. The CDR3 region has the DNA TGTGCCAGCAGCTTAGATTCGGGCCCTGGAGGCAATCAGCCCCAGCATTTT.

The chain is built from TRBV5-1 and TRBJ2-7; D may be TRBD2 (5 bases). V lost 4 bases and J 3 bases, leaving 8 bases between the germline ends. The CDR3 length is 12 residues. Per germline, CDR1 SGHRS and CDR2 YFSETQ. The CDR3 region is CASSRGVYEQYF. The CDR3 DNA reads TGCGCCAGCAGCCGGGGTGTCTACGAGCAGTACTTC.

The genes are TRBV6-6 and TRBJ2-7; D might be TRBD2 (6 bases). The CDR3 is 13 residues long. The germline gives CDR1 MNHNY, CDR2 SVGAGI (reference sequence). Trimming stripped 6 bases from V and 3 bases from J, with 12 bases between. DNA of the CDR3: TGTGCCAGCAGGCTCAGGGACTTCTACGAGCAGTACTTC. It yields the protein CASRLRDFYEQYF.

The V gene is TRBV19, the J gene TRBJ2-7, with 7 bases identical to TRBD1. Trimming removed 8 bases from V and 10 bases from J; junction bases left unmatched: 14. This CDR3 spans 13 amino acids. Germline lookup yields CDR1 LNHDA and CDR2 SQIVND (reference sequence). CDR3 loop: CASAGTAPTKQYF. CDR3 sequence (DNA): TGTGCCAGTGCCGGGACAGCCCCTACGAAACAGTACTTC.

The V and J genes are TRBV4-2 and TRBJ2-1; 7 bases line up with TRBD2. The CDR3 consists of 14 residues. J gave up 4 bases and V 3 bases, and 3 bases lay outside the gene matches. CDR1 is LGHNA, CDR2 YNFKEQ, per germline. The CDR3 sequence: CASSHGLGYNEQFF. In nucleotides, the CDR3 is TGTGCCAGCAGCCACGGACTAGGGTACAATGAGCAGTTCTTC.

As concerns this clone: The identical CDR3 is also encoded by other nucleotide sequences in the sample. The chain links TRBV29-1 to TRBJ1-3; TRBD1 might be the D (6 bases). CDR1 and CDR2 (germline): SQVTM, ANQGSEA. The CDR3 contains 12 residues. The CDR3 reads CSGRGSGNTIYF. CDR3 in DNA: TGCAGTGGCAGGGGCTCTGGAAACACCATATATTTT. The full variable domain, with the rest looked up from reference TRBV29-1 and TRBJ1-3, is SAVISQKPSRDICQRGTSLTIQCQVDSQVTMMFWYRQQPGQSLTLIATANQGSEATYESGFVIDKFPISRPNLTFSTLTVSNMSPEDSSIYLCSGRGSGNTIYFGEGSWLTVV.

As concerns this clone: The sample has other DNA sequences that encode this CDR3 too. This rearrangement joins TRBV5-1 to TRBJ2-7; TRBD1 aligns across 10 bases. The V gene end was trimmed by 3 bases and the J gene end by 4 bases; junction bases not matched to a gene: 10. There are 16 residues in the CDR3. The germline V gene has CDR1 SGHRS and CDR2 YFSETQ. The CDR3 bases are TGCGCCAGCAGCTCGGGACAGGGGATTGGAGGTTACGAGCAGTACTTC. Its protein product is CASSSGQGIGGYEQYF. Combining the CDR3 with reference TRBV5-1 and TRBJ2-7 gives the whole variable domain KAGVTQTPRYLIKTRGQQVTLSCSPISGHRSVSWYQQTPGQGLQFLFEYFSETQRNKGNFPGRFSGRQFSNSRSEMNVSTLELGDSALYLCASSSGQGIGGYEQYFGPGTRLTVT.

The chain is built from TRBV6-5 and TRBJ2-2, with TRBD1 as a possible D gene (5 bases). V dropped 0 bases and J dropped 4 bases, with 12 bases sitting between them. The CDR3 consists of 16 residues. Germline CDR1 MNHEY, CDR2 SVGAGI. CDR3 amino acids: CASSYSGVLPTGELFF. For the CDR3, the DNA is TGTGCCAGCAGTTACTCAGGGGTCTTACCCACCGGGGAGCTGTTTTTT.

CDR3 region: CASSTGLAVTGELFF. As DNA, the CDR3 is TGCGCCAGCAGCACCGGACTAGCAGTCACCGGGGAGCTGTTTTTT. The chain carries TRBV5-1 and TRBJ2-2; TRBD2 aligns across 8 bases. The CDR3 totals 15 residues. The germline V gene has CDR1 SGHRS and CDR2 YFSETQ. The V segment lost 4 bases and the J segment 4 bases; nucleotides outside the gene matches: 6.

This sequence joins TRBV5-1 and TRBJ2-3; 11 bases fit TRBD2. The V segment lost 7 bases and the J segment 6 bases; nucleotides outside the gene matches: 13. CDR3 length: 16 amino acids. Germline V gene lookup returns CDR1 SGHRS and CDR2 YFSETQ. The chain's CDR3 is CASFLGLAGGSDTQYF. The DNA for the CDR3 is TGCGCCAGCTTTCTAGGGCTAGCGGGGGGAAGCGATACGCAGTATTTT. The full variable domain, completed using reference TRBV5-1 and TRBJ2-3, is KAGVTQTPRYLIKTRGQQVTLSCSPISGHRSVSWYQQTPGQGLQFLFEYFSETQRNKGNFPGRFSGRQFSNSRSEMNVSTLELGDSALYLCASFLGLAGGSDTQYFGPGTRLTVL.

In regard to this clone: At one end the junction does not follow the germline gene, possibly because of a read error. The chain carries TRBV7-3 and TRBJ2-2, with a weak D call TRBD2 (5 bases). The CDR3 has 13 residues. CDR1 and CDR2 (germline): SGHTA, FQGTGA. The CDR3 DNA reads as TGTGCCAGCAGCCCCGGGCCTCCCGGGGAGCTGTCTTTT. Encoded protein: CASSPGPPGELSF.

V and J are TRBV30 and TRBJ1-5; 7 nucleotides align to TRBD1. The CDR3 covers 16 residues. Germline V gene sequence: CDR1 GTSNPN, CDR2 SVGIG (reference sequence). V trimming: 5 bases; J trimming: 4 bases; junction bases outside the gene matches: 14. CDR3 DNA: TGTGCCTGGGGCCCCGCAGGGGGAGGGATAAATCAGCCCCAGCATTTT. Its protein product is CAWGPAGGGINQPQHF.

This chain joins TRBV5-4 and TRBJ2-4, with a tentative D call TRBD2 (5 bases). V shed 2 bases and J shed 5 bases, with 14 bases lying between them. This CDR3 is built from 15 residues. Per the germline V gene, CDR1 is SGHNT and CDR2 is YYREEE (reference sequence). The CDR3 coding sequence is TGTGCCAGCAGCTTCCGCGGGCCCGGGGAAAACATTCAGTACTTC. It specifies CASSFRGPGENIQYF.

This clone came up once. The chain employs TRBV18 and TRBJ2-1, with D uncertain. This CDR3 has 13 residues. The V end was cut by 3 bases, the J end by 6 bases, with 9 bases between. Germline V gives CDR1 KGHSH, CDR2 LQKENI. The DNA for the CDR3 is TGTGCCAGCTCACCCTTTGGTGGCAATGAGCAGTTCTTC. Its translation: CASSPFGGNEQFF.

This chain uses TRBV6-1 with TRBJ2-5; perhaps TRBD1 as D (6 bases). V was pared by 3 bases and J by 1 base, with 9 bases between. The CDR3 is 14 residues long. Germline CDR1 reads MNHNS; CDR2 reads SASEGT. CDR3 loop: CASSERQAQETQYF. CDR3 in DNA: TGTGCCAGCAGTGAGCGACAGGCCCAAGAGACCCAGTACTTC.

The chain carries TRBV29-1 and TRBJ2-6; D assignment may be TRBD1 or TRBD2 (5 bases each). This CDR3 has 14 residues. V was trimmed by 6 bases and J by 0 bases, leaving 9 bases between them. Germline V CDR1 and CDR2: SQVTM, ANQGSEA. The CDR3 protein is CSVPGGSGANVLTF. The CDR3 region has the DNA TGCAGCGTCCCTGGGGGCTCTGGGGCCAACGTCCTGACTTTC.

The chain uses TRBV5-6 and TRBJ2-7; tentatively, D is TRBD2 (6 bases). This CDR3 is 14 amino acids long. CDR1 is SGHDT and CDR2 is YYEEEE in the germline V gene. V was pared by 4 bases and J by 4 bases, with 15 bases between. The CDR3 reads CASSRSGLYYEQYF. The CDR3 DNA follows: TGTGCCAGCAGCCGTTCGGGACTTTATTACGAGCAGTACTTC.

The CDR3 DNA is TGTGCCTGGAGTGTACAGGGGAGTGGATCACCCCTCCACTTT. Translated, it gives CAWSVQGSGSPLHF. The gene calls are TRBV30 and TRBJ1-6; 7 positions agree with TRBD1. CDR1 is GTSNPN and CDR2 is SVGIG in the germline V gene (reference sequence). The CDR3 is 14 residues long. V was pared by 0 bases and J by 10 bases, with 6 bases of the junction left unmatched.

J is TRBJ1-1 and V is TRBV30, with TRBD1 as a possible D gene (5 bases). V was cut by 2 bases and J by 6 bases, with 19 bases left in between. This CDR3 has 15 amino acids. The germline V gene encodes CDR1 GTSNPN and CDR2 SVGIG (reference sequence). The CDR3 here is CAWSSTDLGIPEAFF. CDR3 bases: TGTGCCTGGAGTTCGACAGACCTCGGAATCCCTGAAGCTTTCTTT. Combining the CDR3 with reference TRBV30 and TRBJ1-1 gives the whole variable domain SQTIHQWPATLVQPVGSPLSLECTVEGTSNPNLYWYRQAAGRGLQLLFYSVGIGQISSEVPQNLSASRPQDRQFILSSKKLLLSDSGFYLCAWSSTDLGIPEAFFGQGTRLTVV.